These 10 T cell receptor beta chains originate from one sample sequenced in a study of HIV-infected children after antiretroviral therapy interruption. Treatment described: PENTA 11 planned treatment interruption arm or continuous ART arm. The TCR library was built from RNA with a 3' RACE protocol and unique molecular identifiers. Via MiXCR, TCRdb re-called the 3' RACE reads, giving one row per CDR3 protein. This sample has some 90,000 distinct CDR3 sequences, with approximately 6.9% found just once. Here the sequenced sample was CD45RA+ CD4+ T cells from PBMCs, pooled from several time points, taken from a donor given antiretroviral therapy, either interrupted or continuous. As for subset: naive CD4+ CD45RA+ CD45RO- T cells. Source of these receptors: a pool of human donors with HIV.

Many counts were recorded for this clonotype. J is TRBJ1-1 and V is TRBV2, with D unresolved. This CDR3 is 11 amino acids long. Germline V gives CDR1 SNHLY, CDR2 FYNNEI. V lost 6 bases, J lost 7 bases, and 9 bases lay in between. This CDR3 is CASSLYVEAFF. The CDR3 region has the DNA TGTGCCAGCAGCCTGTACGTTGAAGCTTTCTTT.

This clonotype was observed at least ten times. The chain carries TRBV11-2 and TRBJ2-7, with 8 positions matching TRBD1. CDR1 is SGHAT and CDR2 is FQNNGV in the germline V gene. The CDR3 contains 13 residues. J lost 2 bases, V lost 5 bases, and 2 bases had no gene match. CDR3 nucleotide sequence: TGTGCCAGCAGCCCGACAGGGGCCTACGAGCAGTACTTC. Protein product: CASSPTGAYEQYF.

This clonotype was counted many times. This chain connects TRBV5-1 to TRBJ2-7; possible D gene TRBD2, 6 bases. Germline assignment: CDR1 SGHRS and CDR2 YFSETQ. V dropped 1 base and J dropped 4 bases, with 12 bases sitting between them. The CDR3 consists of 14 residues. As DNA, the CDR3 is TGCGCCAGCAGCTTGTCGCCGGGGACTTACGAGCAGTACTTC. Amino acid sequence: CASSLSPGTYEQYF.

This clonotype showed up many times. The gene calls are TRBV6-1 and TRBJ2-7; D might be TRBD2 (6 bases). Trimming cost V 3 bases and J 2 bases, with 14 bases left between them. Germline CDR1 MNHNS, CDR2 SASEGT. The CDR3 runs to 15 residues. Written as DNA, the CDR3 is TGTGCCAGCAGTGAGGGAGGAGATTCGGCCTACGAGCAGTACTTC. It encodes CASSEGGDSAYEQYF.

This clonotype was seen more than once but under ten times. V gene TRBV19 combines with J gene TRBJ1-1, with D hard to call. CDR1 LNHDA and CDR2 SQIVND come from the germline V gene (reference sequence). CDR3 length equals 13 residues. The ends were cut back, 1 base at V and 8 bases at J, with 11 bases in the middle. The CDR3 nucleotides read TGTGCCAGTAGTATAGGGGCGCGGCGAGAAGCTTTCTTT. This gives the protein CASSIGARREAFF.

This clonotype is labeled medium-sized. The V and J genes are TRBV5-1 and TRBJ2-1; 10 bases align to TRBD2. V shed 4 bases, J shed 6 bases, and the junction held 4 bases outside the gene matches. The CDR3 is 14 amino acids. Germline CDR1 reads SGHRS; CDR2 reads YFSETQ. The CDR3 loop is CASSPERGGNEQFF. In DNA, the CDR3 is TGCGCCAGCAGCCCCGAGCGGGGGGGCAATGAGCAGTTCTTC.

The chain links TRBV4-2 to TRBJ2-1; 9 nucleotides line up with TRBD2. There are 15 residues in the CDR3. Trimming took 0 bases from V and 12 from J; bases not matched to a gene: 9. Germline loops: CDR1 LGHNA, CDR2 YNFKEQ. CDR3 sequence reads: CASSQEGGGVHLQFF. The CDR3 bases are TGTGCCAGCAGCCAAGAGGGCGGGGGGGTACACCTGCAGTTCTTC.

This clonotype came up many times. The V call is TRBV20-1, the J call TRBJ2-1; D unclear. CDR1 DFQATT and CDR2 SNEGSKA come from the germline V gene (reference sequence). There are 14 residues in the CDR3. Trimming removed 2 bases at V and 0 bases at J, with 8 bases between. Here the CDR3 DNA reads TGCAGTGCTAGACCCTCAAGCTCCTACAATGAGCAGTTCTTC. This codes for CSARPSSSYNEQFF.

This chain joins TRBV5-1 and TRBJ1-1; D unresolved. CDR1 and CDR2 (germline): SGHRS, YFSETQ. This CDR3 is built from 15 residues. V lost 0 bases and J lost 1, with 10 bases in between. The CDR3 reads CASSLDGVANTEAFF. Written as DNA, the CDR3 is TGCGCCAGCAGCTTGGACGGGGTAGCGAACACTGAAGCTTTCTTT.

This clonotype has a count of ten or more. The chain is built from TRBV5-1 and TRBJ1-4; no clear D gene. Trimming left V 1 base short and J 5 bases short, with 6 bases between. Germline CDR1 and CDR2: SGHRS and YFSETQ. The CDR3 has 13 residues. The CDR3 DNA sequence: TGCGCCAGCAGCTTGCGGGAAAATGAAAAACTGTTTTTT. This encodes CASSLRENEKLFF.